This record looks at one T cell receptor beta chain sequence and its context. What it recognizes is unknown. A v3.0 immunoSEQ assay was performed at survey level. Sequencing had a target that covered about 40,000-55,000 T-cell genomes per sample. The assay was immunoSEQ multiplex PCR, and TCRdb's table has in-frame clones only and misses some. Of approximately 26,000 clones listed, about 90% are singletons. Each donor had at least one pre-ART and at least two post-ART PBMC samples. This specimen comes from a study of long-term antiretroviral therapy in people with HIV. Points from the study as a whole: Dominant in the repertoire at all time points were clones expanded before ART.

This TCR was recovered from a woman aged 18-29 years with HIV. Material: unsorted PBMCs, obtained 1.8 years after starting antiretroviral therapy.

CDR3 region: CASSLWGGKEQYF. Written as DNA, the CDR3 is TGTGCCAGCAGCCTTTGGGGGGGTAAAGAGCAGTACTTC. The gene calls are TRBV6-5 and TRBJ2-7; 7 nucleotides line up with TRBD2. The CDR3 consists of 13 residues. J gave up 7 bases and V 6 bases, and 9 bases lay outside the gene matches. The germline V gene encodes CDR1 MNHEY and CDR2 SVGAGI.